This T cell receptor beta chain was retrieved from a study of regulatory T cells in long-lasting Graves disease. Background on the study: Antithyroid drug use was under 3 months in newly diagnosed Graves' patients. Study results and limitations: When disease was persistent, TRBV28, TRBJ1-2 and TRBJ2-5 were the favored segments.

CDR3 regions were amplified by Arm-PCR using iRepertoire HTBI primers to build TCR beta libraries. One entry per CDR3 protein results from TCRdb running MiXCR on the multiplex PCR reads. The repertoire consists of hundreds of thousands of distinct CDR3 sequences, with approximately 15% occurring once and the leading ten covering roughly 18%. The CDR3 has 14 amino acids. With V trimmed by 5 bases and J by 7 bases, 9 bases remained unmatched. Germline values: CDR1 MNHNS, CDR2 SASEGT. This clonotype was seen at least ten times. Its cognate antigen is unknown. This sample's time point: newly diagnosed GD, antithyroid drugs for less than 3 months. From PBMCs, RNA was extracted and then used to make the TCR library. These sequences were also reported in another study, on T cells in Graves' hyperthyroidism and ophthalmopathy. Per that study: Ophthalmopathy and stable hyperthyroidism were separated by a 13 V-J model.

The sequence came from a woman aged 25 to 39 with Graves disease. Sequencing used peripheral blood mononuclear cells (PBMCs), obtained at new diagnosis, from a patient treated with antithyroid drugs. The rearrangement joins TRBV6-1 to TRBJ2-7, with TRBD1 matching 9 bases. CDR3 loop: CASSPQQGALEQYF. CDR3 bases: TGTGCCAGCAGTCCGCAACAGGGGGCCTTAGAGCAGTACTTC.